This T cell receptor (beta chain) emerged from a study of blood T cell repertoires in COVID-19. Cohort allocation depended upon clinical history that participants reported. What the recovered Cohort 3 donors had was two negative PCRs, clearance, or symptom resolution. Generated by immunoSEQ multiplex PCR, the TCRdb table keeps only in-frame clones and is missing some. The data hold around 360,000 clones, with roughly 84% observed a single time. This CDR3 region has 14 residues. Trimming removed 8 bases at V and 7 bases at J, with 20 bases between. CDR1 is MNHEY, CDR2 SVGAGI, per germline. The sequencing input was PBMCs or T cells enriched from blood (not recorded which). V usage is TRBV6-5 and J usage is TRBJ1-2; D perhaps matches TRBD1 (6 bases). This clonotype was sampled from a woman aged 25 to 39 who had recovered from COVID-19. Here the CDR3 reads CASFQGGARSGYTF. CDR3 nucleotides: TGTGCCAGCTTTCAAGGGGGAGCGCGGAGTGGCTACACCTTC.